The next 2 T cell receptor beta chains were all read from a single sample in a study of blood T cell repertoires in COVID-19 (dated by TCRdb to 2018 to 2021). The method was the immunoSEQ multiplex PCR assay. TCRdb retrieved this table from immuneACCESS and kept in-frame rearrangements only. Not all clones are present; in checked studies, unresolved V genes account for under half, and no reason is known for the remainder. The sample table lists about 200,000 clones, more than 70% of them with a count of one. The ten largest clones capture 6% of the sample. The sample was peripheral blood. The origin of the receptors is a man aged 40-49 years with active or convalescent COVID-19.

This clone was detected only a few times. For the CDR3, the DNA is TGTGCCAGCAGCGTAAGCGCGCAGTACTATGGCTACACCTTC. Protein sequence: CASSVSAQYYGYTF. V gene TRBV9 combines with J gene TRBJ1-2; the D is unclear. V was shortened by 1 base and J by 3 bases, with 10 bases between the two germline ends. Germline V lookup: CDR1 SGDLS, CDR2 YYNGEE. The CDR3 is made up of 14 amino acids.

The chain couples TRBV30 to TRBJ2-3; 10 bases agree with TRBD1. The CDR3 spans 15 residues. The germline CDR1 and CDR2 sequences are GTSNPN and SVGIG (reference sequence). J was trimmed by 5 bases and V by 2 bases; bases with no gene match: 7. CDR3 sequence (DNA): TGTGCCTGGAGTATCAAGACAGGGGGCAAAGATACGCAGTATTTT. Amino acids: CAWSIKTGGKDTQYF. The complete variable domain, with remaining parts taken from reference TRBV30 and TRBJ2-3, reads SQTIHQWPATLVQPVGSPLSLECTVEGTSNPNLYWYRQAAGRGLQLLFYSVGIGQISSEVPQNLSASRPQDRQFILSSKKLLLSDSGFYLCAWSIKTGGKDTQYFGPGTRLTVL.